These T cell receptor beta chains were read from a single sample in a study of CD8+ T cells in alopecia areata. The method was immunoSEQ multiplex PCR; TCRdb's version includes in-frame clones alone and lacks a portion of them. The sample comprises approximately 140,000 clones, 80% to 90% of which are singletons, and around 15% rests with the top ten. The sequencing used CD8+ T cells sorted from blood, collected at week 0. The receptor set was obtained from a human donor with alopecia areata. CDR3s leave out the opening cysteine and the closing phenylalanine or tryptophan.

j_call v_call cdr3_aa
TRBJ2-7 TRBV21-1 ASSIRDLPHEQY
TRBJ2-1 TRBV19 ASSIAGTSVGNEQF
TRBJ2-7 TRBV29-1 SAFTGGVGYEQY
TRBJ2-7 TRBV5-1 ASSFWSGNEQY
TRBJ2-1 TRBV6-5 ASGGNEQF
TRBJ2-7 TRBV23-1 ASSPSQHGDTYEQY
TRBJ2-7 TRBV2 ASSEVSSYEQY
TRBJ1-3 TRBV28 ASSRDSSGNTIY
TRBJ1-1 TRBV7-2 ASSHRTENTEAF
TRBJ2-1 TRBV27 ASSLVAGGTYNEQF
TRBJ2-1 TRBV29-1 SVRQGDGYEQF
TRBJ1-1 TRBV6-6 ASSGTAGTEAF
TRBJ2-3 TRBV29-1 SVDGLAAPRDTQY
TRBJ2-7 TRBV23-1 ASSPHSSYEQY
TRBJ2-2 TRBV19 ASSMLPGLAGGEGTGELF
TRBJ1-5 TRBV29-1 SVGGDSNQPQH
TRBJ2-2 TRBV7-9 ASLGYSTTGELF
TRBJ2-7 TRBV11-2 ASSWSPVVHEQY
TRBJ2-2 TRBV2 ASVGLAGDQEGTGELF
TRBJ2-5 TRBV20-1 SASSYH
TRBJ2-1 TRBV7-8 ASSLAGRGNEQF
TRBJ1-2 TRBV11-2 ASSFAPGQEAGYT
TRBJ2-1 TRBV19 ASRIAGGRVDEQF
TRBJ1-1 TRBV30 AWSVRGYTEAF
TRBJ2-3 TRBV9 ASSAGTSGKTDTQY
TRBJ2-6 TRBV19 ASSNMNRGPSSGANVLT
TRBJ2-1 TRBV29-1 SVEDGRTTEQF